Sequencing of this T cell receptor (beta chain) was carried out in a study of shared clonotypes between healthy human individuals (dated by TCRdb to 2018 to 2020). Notes on the research overall: A couple of women and a few men aged 18 to 49 years were included in the cohort. For each donor, CD4 naive and CD4 memory were each run on three plates, CD8 naive on two plates, and CD8 memory on one plate. The study deeply sequenced blood TCR repertoires of about 5 healthy adults to estimate repertoire size and the extent of clonotype sharing between individuals. To increase sequencing depth and limit assay-specific biases, TCR repertoire library preparation and sequencing were carried out by different laboratories using diverse techniques. Leukapheresis yielded between about 0.8 and 8.9 billion PBMCs per donor. General conclusions and limits of the study: Rarefaction of sorted-subset datasets indicated incomplete sequencing despite the large sequencing depth. Clonotypes shared by all four sorted-subset donors showed higher generation probabilities than non-shared clonotypes. Pairwise subsampling indicated that sequencing depth was expected to affect the degree of clonotype sharing among donors. Estimated clonotype richness was generally larger for naive than for memory subsets. When several donors were compared, the shared fraction of clonotypes was roughly 4.8% for naive CD4, more than 3% for naive CD8, 2.3% for memory CD4, and 0.4% for memory CD8. Because the study included only a small number of donors, the genetic and exposure-history diversity represented was limited. Sampling was limited to blood, and TCR repertoires in tissue likely differ from TCR repertoires in blood.

For the CD8 naive samples, CD45RO-negative cells were positively selected for CCR7, yielding a CD45RA+CCR7+ population from which TemRA cells were excluded. Healthy HIV-negative adults with no recently reported acute infections or vaccinations were included as donors. Every donor was a Caucasian adult living in Nashville, Tennessee, USA. Blood was obtained by leukapheresis, after which PBMCs were separated by Ficoll-Histopaque density gradient centrifugation and cryopreserved in liquid nitrogen vapor phase. Analytical flow cytometry was used to check the purity and quantity of each magnetically sorted T cell population. Genomic DNA was isolated from every sorted fraction and measured by UV absorbance on a Nanodrop 2000c. Using the deep immunoSEQ assay, TCR CDR3 regions were amplified from genomic DNA by multiplex PCR. For each cell subset, the extracted genomic DNA was distributed evenly across all wells of several immunoSEQ 96-well plates, and each plate served as one replicate. Each replicate PCR for sorted subsets received around 200 ng genomic DNA, equal to tens of thousands of T cell genomes. Purified libraries were quantified with a Qubit 3.0 fluorometer, sized on a Bioanalyzer 2100, and re-quantified with the KAPA Library Quantification kit. A separate single-read 150-cycle Illumina NextSeq 550 flow cell was used to sequence each immunoSEQ 96-well plate. The authors processed their data as follows. The immunoSEQ output contained only junctional sequences without quality scores, so filtering could not match that applied to full-length reads. Sequences were annotated with PyIR, a Python wrapper for IgBLAST v1.9, using IMGT germline references to assign V/J genes and CDR3. Any read was removed if the V/J assignment was weak (E-value above 1e-6), the CDR3 was missing, or the read contained stop codons, out-of-frame junctions, or ambiguous translated residues. V3J clonotypes were defined as sequences sharing an identical inferred V gene, J gene, and CDR3 amino acid sequence. The percentage overlap between two repertoires was calculated by dividing the number of shared unique clonotypes by the size of the smaller repertoire. Richness of each repertoire was evaluated using RTK rarefaction, the Chao1 estimator, and Recon v2.1 estimates of unobserved clonotypes. Generation probabilities for all TCRbeta clonotypes obtained by the gDNA method from a few donors were computed using OLGA. What TCRdb holds here is the immuneACCESS table cut down to in-frame rearrangements. Part of the clones is not present; checked against another copy, under half of the missing clones reflect an unresolved V gene, and the others are unexplained. The DNA gave D and trimming, while V, J and clone size come from that table. The sample records about 1.9 million clones, roughly 93% of which are singletons. The leading ten clones occupy approximately 1.6% of the sample.

As to this clone: Its recognized antigen is unknown. It has no much larger one-base neighbor in the sample; base qualities were not kept.

Measured from the cysteine to the phenylalanine, the CDR3 is 14 residues long. CDR3 DNA is the only sequence kept; it has 42 bases, read in frame from the first base. Reading the germline V gene (reference sequence) gives CDR1 MNHEY and CDR2 SMNVEV. Germline trimming amounts to 5 bases on V and 5 bases on J, with 6 as the count of junction bases outside the gene matches. The chain joins TRBV27 to TRBJ2-5, and TRBD1 matches 9 of the central bases. Sequencing was carried out using naive CD8+ T cells from PBMCs. The sample's cell subset or site, from its label and the paper: CD45RA+CCR7+. This clonotype originated in a man younger than 35 in good health. Some clones in this sample may be carry-over from other donors' samples. The encoded CDR3 is CASSPGQGWETQYF. In nucleotides, the sequence is TGTGCCAGCAGTCCTGGACAGGGGTGGGAGACCCAGTACTTC.